One sample yielded the 11 T cell receptor beta chains listed below, sequenced in a study of identical twins. TCRdb fed the 5' RACE reads into MiXCR, producing one record per CDR3 protein. The data contain fewer than 900,000 distinct CDR3 sequences, 15% to 20% of them singletons. In addition, the sample was reused for a study of T cells expressing NK-cell markers.

Source material: PBMCs. Receptor source: a woman younger than 35 in good health.

This clonotype was seen more than once but under ten times. This rearrangement joins TRBV20-1 to TRBJ2-7; the match to TRBD2 covers 11 bases. V lost 5 bases to trimming and J lost 1 base; unmatched junction nucleotides: 10. Germline assignment: CDR1 DFQATT and CDR2 SNEGSKA (reference sequence). The length of the CDR3 is 16 residues. CDR3 nucleotide sequence: TGCAGTGCTTACCTTTCGGGACTAGCGGCTTCCTACGAGCAGTACTTC. Protein sequence: CSAYLSGLAASYEQYF.

V gene TRBV5-1 combines with J gene TRBJ2-5; 11 bases map to TRBD1. The V gene end was trimmed by 5 bases and the J gene end by 3 bases; junction bases not matched to a gene: 6. Looked up from germline, CDR1 is SGHRS and CDR2 is YFSETQ. The CDR3 runs to 15 residues. CDR3 region: CASRSGTGGEETQYF. The CDR3 region has the DNA TGCGCCAGCAGATCTGGGACAGGGGGGGAAGAGACCCAGTACTTC.

This clonotype was seen a few times. J is TRBJ2-3 and V is TRBV12-3 or TRBV12-4, with a possible D match to TRBD2 (5 bases). There are 16 residues in the CDR3. Between the trimmed V and J ends, which lost 6 bases and 5 bases, there was a span of 21 bases. As DNA, the CDR3 is TGTGCCAGCAGCGAACCAGGTGCTGGGAGTGAAGATACGCAGTATTTT. It codes for CASSEPGAGSEDTQYF.

The count of this clonotype is one. The genes are TRBV10-2 and TRBJ2-1; 7 nucleotides align to TRBD2. The germline gives CDR1 WSHSY, CDR2 SAAADI. The CDR3 loop spans 16 amino acids. The V and J ends lost 3 bases and 5 bases, in that order; junction bases with no gene match: 10. CDR3 nucleotides: TGCGCCAGCAGTGAAAGGGGTCAGGGAGGGAACAATGAGCAGTTCTTC. It yields the protein CASSERGQGGNNEQFF.

This clonotype was found a few times. The V gene is TRBV7-6, the J gene TRBJ2-1; 9 nucleotides align to TRBD2. V shed 0 bases and J 2 bases; nucleotides not matched to a gene: 5. Germline V lookup: CDR1 SGHVS, CDR2 FNYEAQ. The CDR3 contains 17 residues. CDR3 amino acids: CASSLAVAGAPYNEQFF. The DNA for the CDR3 is TGTGCCAGCAGCTTAGCGGTAGCGGGGGCTCCCTACAATGAGCAGTTCTTC.

The gene calls are TRBV20-1 and TRBJ2-3, with TRBD2 matching over 8 bases. CDR1 DFQATT and CDR2 SNEGSKA come from the germline V gene (reference sequence). V was clipped by 2 bases and J by 4 bases; unmatched bases: 5. The CDR3 is 14 amino acids. CDR3 bases: TGCAGTGCTAGATTCGGGAGGGCCCCAGATACGCAGTATTTT. The encoded protein is CSARFGRAPDTQYF.

This clonotype has just a few counts. The DNA for the CDR3 is TGTGCCAGCAGTCCTTCTAGGCAGGGTGTCGAAGCTTTCTTT. Translation gives CASSPSRQGVEAFF. The rearrangement links TRBV11-2 to TRBJ1-1, with D perhaps matching TRBD1 (5 bases). Germline lookup yields CDR1 SGHAT and CDR2 FQNNGV. Trimming removed 6 bases from V and 8 bases from J, with 19 bases in between. CDR3 length equals 14 residues.

This chain uses TRBV10-3 with TRBJ2-7, with 7 nucleotides matching TRBD1. Germline V gene data show CDR1 as ENHRY and CDR2 as SYGVKD. CDR3 length: 13 amino acids. V dropped 6 bases and J dropped 2; count of bases not matched to a gene: 4. CDR3 in amino acids: CAISLQGAYEQYF. Here the CDR3 DNA reads TGTGCCATCAGCCTTCAGGGGGCCTACGAGCAGTACTTC.

The rearrangement joins TRBV3-1 to TRBJ2-1, with a tentative D call TRBD2 (5 bases). Germline V gives CDR1 LGHDT, CDR2 YNNKEL (reference sequence). CDR3 length equals 16 residues. V was clipped by 0 bases and J by 3 bases, with 12 bases between them. The CDR3 protein is CASSQDPSGLYNEQFF. CDR3 DNA: TGTGCCAGCAGCCAAGATCCCAGCGGCCTCTACAATGAGCAGTTCTTC.

V and J are TRBV6-5 and TRBJ2-7; TRBD1 is a possible D gene (7 bases). This CDR3 has 14 amino acids. The V gene lost 4 bases and the J gene lost 2 bases, with 12 bases spanning the gap. Per the germline V gene, CDR1 is MNHEY and CDR2 is SVGAGI. The CDR3 protein is CASSWRDRTYEQYF. The CDR3 DNA reads as TGTGCCAGCAGTTGGAGGGACAGAACCTACGAGCAGTACTTC.

This clonotype was detected many times. The chain is built from TRBV7-9 and TRBJ2-1; D not certain. In germline, CDR1 is SEHNR, CDR2 FQNEAQ (reference sequence). CDR3 size: 10 residues. Deletions cut 5 bases from V and 5 bases from J, with 1 base between. The CDR3 spells CASSDNEQFF. The CDR3 nucleotides are TGTGCCAGCAGCGACAATGAGCAGTTCTTC. Based on the CDR3 plus reference TRBV7-9 and TRBJ2-1, the full variable domain is DTGVSQNPRHKITKRGQNVTFRCDPISEHNRLYWYRQTLGQGPEFLTYFQNEAQLEKSRLLSDRFSAERPKGSFSTLEIQRTEQGDSAMYLCASSDNEQFFGPGTRLTVL.